This passage covers 28 T cell receptor beta chains from one sample sequenced in a study of blood T cells in healthy people across ages. The second PCR ran about 6 to 12 cycles with a sample-barcoded 5' primer and J-beta primers. TCRdb redid the calling of the 5' RACE reads with MiXCR, one entry per CDR3 protein. The sample yields 1.5 million to 2 million distinct CDR3 sequences, roughly 27% seen once. The specimen was blood. The receptor source for this set is a woman under 40 in good health.

The chain links TRBV29-1 to TRBJ2-7; 10 bases line up with TRBD2. The assigned J gene may be wrong: the sequence end matches TRBJ2-4 better. This CDR3 has 14 amino acids. Germline V CDR1 and CDR2: SQVTM, ANQGSEA. CDR3 nucleotides: TGCAGCGTTCCACTAGCGGGGTTAGGGAACATTCAGTACTTC. This codes for CSVPLAGLGNIQYF.

As to this clonotype: At one end the junction does not follow the germline gene, possibly because of a read error. J is TRBJ2-1 and V is TRBV12-3 or TRBV12-4; TRBD2 agrees at 8 bases. This CDR3 spans 17 amino acids. The CDR3 DNA sequence: TGTGCCGGCAGTTTTAGCGGGGTCCAGCGGGGTTACAATGAGCAGTTCTTC. The encoded protein is CAGSFSGVQRGYNEQFF.

This rearrangement joins TRBV2 to TRBJ1-5; 7 positions agree with TRBD1. This CDR3 has 15 residues. The trim removed 6 bases at V and 0 bases at J, leaving 5 bases unmatched. CDR1 is SNHLY and CDR2 is FYNNEI in the germline V gene. This CDR3 reads CASRVTGYSNQPQHF. CDR3 bases: TGTGCCAGCAGGGTGACAGGGTATAGCAATCAGCCCCAGCATTTT.

The chain combines TRBV4-3 with TRBJ2-7; unclear D gene. Germline V gene lookup returns CDR1 LGHNA and CDR2 YSLEER. This CDR3 contains 17 residues. Trimming took off 0 bases at V and 1 base at J, with 16 bases between the two ends. The CDR3 loop reads CASSQDSSGIGSYEQYF. DNA of the CDR3: TGCGCCAGCAGCCAAGATTCCTCTGGGATAGGGTCCTACGAGCAGTACTTC.

This clonotype has a count of ten or more. This rearrangement joins TRBV10-2 to TRBJ1-2, with TRBD1 matching over 7 bases. Trimming cost V 5 bases and J 2 bases; bases outside gene matches: 5. CDR3 length: 14 residues. Per germline, CDR1 WSHSY and CDR2 SAAADI. Here the CDR3 reads CASSSDRSNYGYTF. The CDR3 coding sequence is TGCGCCAGCAGTTCGGACAGGTCCAACTATGGCTACACCTTC.

With respect to this clonotype: A much more abundant neighbour one base away suggests this may be a read error. CDR3: CSVKGVRGRQETQYF. In DNA form, the CDR3 reads TGCAGCGTTAAGGGGGTGAGAGGACGCCAAGAGACCCAGTACTTC. The chain joins TRBV29-1 to TRBJ2-5; TRBD1 is a possible D gene (6 bases). CDR1 is SQVTM, CDR2 ANQGSEA, per germline. V lost 5 bases, J lost 1 base, and 17 bases lay in between. This CDR3 has 15 amino acids. Full variable domain (outside the CDR3, taken from reference TRBV29-1 and TRBJ2-5): SAVISQKPSRDICQRGTSLTIQCQVDSQVTMMFWYRQQPGQSLTLIATANQGSEATYESGFVIDKFPISRPNLTFSTLTVSNMSPEDSSIYLCSVKGVRGRQETQYFGPGTRLLVL.

The V gene is TRBV18, the J gene TRBJ1-1; 7 nucleotides agree with TRBD1. V lost 5 bases, J lost 1 base, and 7 bases stayed unmatched. The germline V gene encodes CDR1 KGHSH and CDR2 LQKENI. The CDR3 runs to 15 residues. For the CDR3, the DNA is TGTGCCAGCTCAAATACAGGGGCTGCGAACACTGAAGCTTTCTTT. It codes for CASSNTGAANTEAFF.

There are many counts of this clonotype. The chain recombines TRBV15 with TRBJ2-7, with D perhaps TRBD1 (6 bases). Germline V gene sequence: CDR1 LNHNV, CDR2 YYDKDF (reference sequence). This CDR3 contains 14 residues. The V end lost 1 base, the J end lost 4 bases, and 11 bases lay between the germline ends. CDR3 coding DNA: TGTGCCACCAGCAGAGGTATCGGACAGTACGAGCAGTACTTC. Protein sequence: CATSRGIGQYEQYF.

This clonotype was seen only a few times. This rearrangement joins TRBV4-1 to TRBJ1-1; D not resolved. Germline CDR1 and CDR2: MGHRA and YSYEKL. CDR3 size: 12 residues. V was pared by 3 bases and J by 13 bases, with 15 bases between. CDR3 in amino acids: CASSHISGSVFF. The CDR3 DNA follows: TGCGCCAGCAGCCATATTTCAGGTTCGGTTTTCTTT.

The chain uses TRBV29-1 and TRBJ2-1; the match to TRBD1 covers 7 bases. The trim removed 6 bases at V and 0 bases at J, leaving 8 bases unmatched. This CDR3 is 15 amino acids long. In germline, CDR1 is SQVTM, CDR2 ANQGSEA. DNA for the CDR3: TGCAGCGTCCGGATACCAGGGGGCTCCTACAATGAGCAGTTCTTC. Amino acids: CSVRIPGGSYNEQFF.

The CDR3 DNA reads TGTGCCAGCGGTGTGACGAGTTCAAAAGAGACCCAGTACTTC. Translation gives CASGVTSSKETQYF. This rearrangement joins TRBV6-6 to TRBJ2-5; D not resolved. CDR3 length: 14 amino acids. Trimming cost V 8 bases and J 3 bases, with 16 bases left between them. Germline V gene lookup returns CDR1 MNHNY and CDR2 SVGAGI (reference sequence).

In this sample, this clonotype turned up once. Since a much larger clone is just one base distant, this may be a read error. The genes are TRBV29-1 and TRBJ2-3; 8 bases are a match to TRBD1. The CDR3 has 14 amino acids. The germline V gene has CDR1 SQVTM and CDR2 ANQGSEA. CDR3 coding DNA: TGCAGCGTCGGACAGGGTGATGGCACAGATATGCAGTATTTT. Translating it yields CSVGQGDGTDMQYF.

On this clonotype: Since a much larger clone is just one base distant, this may be a read error. The chain couples TRBV4-3 to TRBJ2-1, with 7 bases identical to TRBD2. The CDR3 consists of 16 residues. Germline V gives CDR1 LGHNA, CDR2 YSLEER. V trimming: 0 bases; J trimming: 10 bases; junction bases outside the gene matches: 12. The CDR3 loop is CASSQDWEGPLYEQFF. CDR3 bases: TGCGCCAGCAGCCAAGATTGGGAGGGACCCCTCTACGAGCAGTTCTTC.

This clonotype was observed a few times. The J gene is TRBJ1-6, the V gene TRBV18, with D perhaps matching TRBD1 (6 bases). The V and J ends lost 4 bases and 9 bases respectively, with 7 bases between them. The germline V gene encodes CDR1 KGHSH and CDR2 LQKENI. The CDR3 runs to 12 residues. CDR3 DNA sequence: TGTGCCAGCTCACAACAGGGTTCACCCCTCCACTTT. As protein: CASSQQGSPLHF.

The chain has TRBV27 and TRBJ1-2, with D unclear. Germline assignment: CDR1 MNHEY and CDR2 SMNVEV (reference sequence). Trimming removed 11 bases at V and 8 bases at J, with 21 bases between. There are 13 residues in the CDR3. Here the CDR3 DNA reads TGTGCCGGGTACCGGACTGACCTATGCGGCTACACCTTC. Translation gives CAGYRTDLCGYTF.

The rearrangement links TRBV20-1 to TRBJ2-5, with D hard to call. The J call may be incorrect, as the DNA end agrees better with TRBJ2-7. The CDR3 is 13 residues long. Germline CDR1 DFQATT, CDR2 SNEGSKA (reference sequence). The DNA of the CDR3 is TGCAGTGCTGTGGACCGCCTCACCTACGAGCAGTACTTC. Translating it yields CSAVDRLTYEQYF.

CDR3 nucleotide sequence: TGTGCCAGAGGATCGACAGGGTTCTACGAGCAGTACTTC. Encoded protein: CARGSTGFYEQYF. The chain joins TRBV7-9 to TRBJ2-7, with 7 bases lining up with TRBD1. Looked up from germline, CDR1 is SEHNR and CDR2 is FQNEAQ (reference sequence). This CDR3 comprises 13 residues. With V trimmed by 9 bases and J by 3 bases, 8 bases remained unmatched.

J is TRBJ2-3 and V is TRBV28; possible D gene TRBD1, 5 bases. CDR1 and CDR2 from the germline V gene are MDHEN and SYDVKM. This CDR3 spans 12 amino acids. V was shortened by 5 bases and J by 8 bases, with 11 bases between the two germline ends. CDR3 sequence: CASSPPQGTQYF. The CDR3 nucleotides are TGTGCCAGCAGTCCCCCTCAGGGTACGCAGTATTTT.

There are a few counts of this clonotype. The chain's CDR3 is CASSYSRGGPSYNSPLHF. CDR3 in DNA: TGTGCCAGCAGTTACTCGAGGGGAGGGCCCTCCTATAATTCACCCCTCCACTTT. The chain recombines TRBV6-5 with TRBJ1-6, with a tentative D call TRBD1 (5 bases). Germline V gives CDR1 MNHEY, CDR2 SVGAGI. This CDR3 has 18 residues. Trimming removed 0 bases from V and 0 bases from J, with 12 bases in between.

This clonotype was observed many times. The J gene is TRBJ2-7, the V gene TRBV29-1, with D unclear. V was shortened by 2 bases and J by 2 bases, with 16 bases between the two germline ends. There are 15 residues in the CDR3. Germline V CDR1 and CDR2: SQVTM, ANQGSEA. The CDR3 nucleotides are TGCAGCGTTGAAAGTGATGGGCAGCAGCCCTACGAGCAGTACTTC. It encodes CSVESDGQQPYEQYF.

This clonotype was seen only a few times. The rearrangement uses TRBV5-1 and TRBJ1-1; TRBD1 aligns across 9 bases. CDR1 is SGHRS and CDR2 is YFSETQ in the germline V gene. The CDR3 loop spans 15 amino acids. The V and J ends lost 4 bases and 5 bases, in that order; junction bases with no gene match: 9. CDR3 sequence reads: CASSPWTGAGTEAFF. Here the CDR3 DNA reads TGCGCCAGCAGCCCGTGGACAGGGGCTGGGACTGAAGCTTTCTTT.

This clonotype was recorded many times. This chain links TRBV4-2 with TRBJ2-4; D is ambiguous. This CDR3 is built from 15 residues. V lost 0 bases to trimming and J lost 7 bases, with 13 bases between them. Germline V CDR1 and CDR2: LGHNA, YNFKEQ. CDR3: CASSQEWTMGNIQYF. The DNA for the CDR3 is TGTGCCAGCAGCCAAGAGTGGACGATGGGGAACATTCAGTACTTC.

This clonotype showed up just a few times. The chain uses TRBV12-3 or TRBV12-4 and TRBJ2-7; D uncertain. V lost 6 bases, J lost 4 bases, and 10 bases lay in between. The CDR3 runs 12 residues. The CDR3 region is CASRGKSYEQYF. The CDR3 nucleotides are TGTGCCAGCAGAGGCAAGAGTTACGAGCAGTACTTC.

Concerning this clonotype: A read error may produce the germline difference seen at one junction end. The chain employs TRBV20-1 and TRBJ1-5; D unresolved. From germline, CDR1 is DFQATT and CDR2 SNEGSKA (reference sequence). CDR3 length equals 15 residues. The CDR3 DNA reads as TGCAGTGCTCTAGGAGGTTACGGGCGGAATCAGCCCCGGCATTTT. Translated: CSALGGYGRNQPRHF.

A few counts support this clonotype. The chain carries TRBV27 and TRBJ1-5, with unresolved D. V was shortened by 0 bases and J by 11 bases, with 14 bases between the two germline ends. Looked up from germline, CDR1 is MNHEY and CDR2 is SMNVEV (reference sequence). The CDR3 is 14 amino acids. The CDR3 loop reads CASSLSFVVGTQHF. CDR3 bases: TGTGCCAGCAGTTTATCCTTTGTCGTAGGGACCCAGCATTTT.

This clonotype was detected ten times or more. The J gene is TRBJ1-5, the V gene TRBV6-1; D is unclear. Germline CDR1 and CDR2: MNHNS and SASEGT. V shed 6 bases and J shed 1 base, with 10 bases lying between them. The CDR3 has 14 amino acids. The CDR3 DNA sequence: TGTGCCAGCAGCAAAAAGGGCAGCAATCAGCCCCAGCATTTT. The encoded protein is CASSKKGSNQPQHF.

This clonotype came up many times. The chain links TRBV7-2 to TRBJ1-1, with D maybe TRBD1 (6 bases). The CDR3 contains 14 residues. The germline V gene encodes CDR1 SGHTA and CDR2 FQGNSA. V was trimmed by 2 bases and J by 4 bases, leaving 11 bases between them. The CDR3 region has the DNA TGTGCCAGCAGCTTATCTGGGGGCGGCACTGAAGCTTTCTTT. It translates to CASSLSGGGTEAFF.

A few counts support this clonotype. The rearrangement joins TRBV7-9 to TRBJ2-6, with D possibly being TRBD2 (5 bases). Germline loops: CDR1 SEHNR, CDR2 FQNEAQ (reference sequence). Trimming pared 2 bases from V and 2 bases from J, leaving 10 bases between. The CDR3 has 16 amino acids. DNA of the CDR3: TGTGCCAGCAGCTTATCCGGGAAACCTGGGGCCAACGTCCTGACTTTC. It specifies CASSLSGKPGANVLTF.